The T cell receptor beta chain described here comes from a study of long-term antiretroviral therapy in people with HIV. The immunoSEQ assay was v3.0, run at survey level. TCRdb's table, derived via immunoSEQ multiplex PCR, lists solely in-frame clones and lacks some. Found here are nearly 30,000 clones, about 87% of them singletons; the top ten hold roughly 8.6%. Trimming removed 6 bases from V and 6 bases from J; junction bases left unmatched: 10. Germline-derived CDR1 and CDR2 are SEHNR and FQNEAQ (reference sequence). The CDR3 consists of 15 residues. Each sample contained roughly 0.85-10 million cryopreserved PBMC, thawed before DNA extraction.

The TCR comes from a man aged 50-60 years with HIV. V usage is TRBV7-9 and J usage is TRBJ2-2; 7 positions match TRBD2. Sample: unsorted PBMCs, taken 3.2 years before starting antiretroviral therapy. CDR3 sequence: CASRERDMPAGELFF. CDR3 nucleotides: TGTGCCAGCAGGGAGCGGGATATGCCTGCCGGGGAGCTGTTTTTT.